The T cell receptor beta chain under discussion was sequenced for a study of T-cell reconstitution after alpha-beta-depleted transplantation in children. It was with unique molecular identifiers that the TCRbeta library was prepared. TCRdb processed the PCR reads anew with MiXCR; each CDR3 protein has one entry. Of around 190,000 distinct CDR3 sequences in the sample, approximately 6.3% are singletons; the top ten hold 5% to 6.5%. This clonotype was counted at least ten times. This CDR3 has 12 residues. The germline V gene encodes CDR1 SGHAT and CDR2 FQNNGV. The ends were cut back, 4 bases at V and 6 bases at J, with 7 bases in the middle.

The starting material was PBMCs, obtained before TCRalphabeta/CD19-depleted stem cell transplant. The receptor's source is a boy younger than 10 with acute lymphoblastic leukemia, due to receive a stem cell transplant. V is TRBV11-2 and J is TRBJ2-1; D is ambiguous. CDR3 sequence (DNA): TGTGCCAGCAGCTCCACGATCAATGAGCAGTTCTTC. Encoded protein: CASSSTINEQFF.